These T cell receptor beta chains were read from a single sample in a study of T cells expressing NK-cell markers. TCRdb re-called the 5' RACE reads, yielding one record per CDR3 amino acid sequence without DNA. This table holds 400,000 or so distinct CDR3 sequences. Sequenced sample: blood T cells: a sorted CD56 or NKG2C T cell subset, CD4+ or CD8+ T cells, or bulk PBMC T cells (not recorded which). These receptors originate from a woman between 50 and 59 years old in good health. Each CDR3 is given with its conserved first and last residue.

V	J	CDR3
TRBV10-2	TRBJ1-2	CASSERGGNGYTF
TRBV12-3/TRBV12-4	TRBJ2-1	CASSPRHPNEQFF
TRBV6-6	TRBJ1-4	CASSYGDGELFF
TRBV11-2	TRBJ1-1	CASSSLSRRDEAFF
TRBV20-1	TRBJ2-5	CSALGLQETQYF
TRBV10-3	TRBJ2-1	CAISDLMQNEQFF
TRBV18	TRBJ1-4	CASSPRTGGPGNEKLFF
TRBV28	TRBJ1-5	CASSFSKRDPSRDQPQHF
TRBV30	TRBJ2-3	CACRVSGTDTQYF
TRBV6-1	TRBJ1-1	CASSEVLGQGGEAFF
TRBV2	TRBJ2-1	CASNSPGRYNEQFF
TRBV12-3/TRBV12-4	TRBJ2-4	CASRLAGGPNIQYF
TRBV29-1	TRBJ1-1	CSVVRPDRVMNTEAFF
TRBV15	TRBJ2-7	CATRGTRQGSHEQYF
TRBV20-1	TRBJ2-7	CSLSGNYEQYF
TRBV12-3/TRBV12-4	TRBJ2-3	CASSPIRASTDTQYF
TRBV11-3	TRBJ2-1	CASRWGRGSGRNEQFF
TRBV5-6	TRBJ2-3	CASTPLAGGPDTQYF
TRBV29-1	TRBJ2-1	CSVAHGAYNEQFF
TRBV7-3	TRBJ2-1	CASSLRGLAGGSYNEQFF
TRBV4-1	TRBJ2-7	CASSQVRGFSEQYF
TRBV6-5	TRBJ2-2	CASSYGDGTGELFF
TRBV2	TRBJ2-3	CASSVMPSTDTQYF
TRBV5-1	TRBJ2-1	CASSLAASGRGEQFF
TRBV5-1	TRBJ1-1	CASSLDGVGGVFF
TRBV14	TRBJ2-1	CASSDWGLAGTTGGQFF
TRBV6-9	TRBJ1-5	CASSYRGTGRINQPQHF
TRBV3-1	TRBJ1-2	CASSQRGEFYGYTF
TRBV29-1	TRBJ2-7	CSVLDGTGTYEQYF
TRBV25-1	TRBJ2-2	CASTHGAGQPPGELFF
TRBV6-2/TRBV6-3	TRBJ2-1	CASSYSRTTEQFF
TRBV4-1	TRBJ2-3	CASSQEGVGKDTQYF
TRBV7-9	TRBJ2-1	CASSLAGGRGLHNEQFF
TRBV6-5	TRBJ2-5	CASSYEGALGETQYF
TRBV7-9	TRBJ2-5	CASSPRRDTQETQYF
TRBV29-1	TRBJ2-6	CSVDRDRDNVLTF
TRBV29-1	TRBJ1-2	CSTYRAPDGYTF
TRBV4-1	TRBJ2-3	CASSEVPWDTQYF
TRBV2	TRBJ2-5	CASSEMIGRTQETQYF
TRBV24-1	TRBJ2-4	CATSDGDMTKNIQYF